The 16 T cell receptor beta chains in this list originate from one sample, sequenced in a study of control samples from healthy donors and cancer patients. TCRdb's copy holds only in-frame clones and misses some; the assay was immunoSEQ multiplex PCR. The sample has more than 95,000 clones, over 90% seen once. The material sequenced was blood. These receptors came from a man aged 30 to 45 in good health.

This chain joins TRBV19 and TRBJ1-2; D unclear. CDR1 is LNHDA, CDR2 SQIVND, per germline (reference sequence). CDR3 size: 18 residues. Trimming left V 5 bases short and J 4 bases short, with 26 bases between. CDR3 residues: CASSSAGEGPTLAYGYTF. In DNA form, the CDR3 reads TGTGCCAGTAGTTCCGCCGGGGAAGGGCCAACCCTGGCCTATGGCTACACCTTC.

The chain recombines TRBV27 with TRBJ1-2; 7 bases agree with TRBD1. The V gene's germline CDR1 is MNHEY and CDR2 SMNVEV (reference sequence). The CDR3 is 17 residues long. After removal of 0 bases from V and 2 bases from J, the junction contained 9 bases not matched to a gene. CDR3 coding DNA: TGTGCCAGCAGTTTATCGGGGCAGGGACAGTTGAACTATGGCTACACCTTC. It yields the protein CASSLSGQGQLNYGYTF.

The genes are TRBV6-5 and TRBJ1-1; D not certain. V lost 4 bases and J 11 bases, leaving 17 bases between the germline ends. Per the germline V gene, CDR1 is MNHEY and CDR2 is SVGAGI. The CDR3 runs to 13 residues. In nucleotides, the CDR3 is TGTGCCAGCAGTTTGGACGACTTAGGAAGGGCTTTCTTT. Protein: CASSLDDLGRAFF.

This chain links TRBV14 with TRBJ2-2; perhaps TRBD2 as D (7 bases). The V end lost 4 bases, the J end lost 3 bases, and 15 bases lay between the germline ends. Germline CDR1 and CDR2: SGHDN and FVKESK. The CDR3 contains 16 residues. In nucleotides, the CDR3 is TGTGCCAGCAGCCCAACACGGGGGGCGTACACCGGGGAGCTGTTTTTT. It translates to CASSPTRGAYTGELFF.

V is TRBV25-1 and J is TRBJ1-3, with D hard to call. The CDR3 runs to 15 residues. Germline loops: CDR1 MGHDK, CDR2 SYGVNS. Trimming left V 1 base short and J 7 bases short, with 14 bases between. Here the CDR3 reads CASSESGPIGNTIYF. In DNA form, the CDR3 reads TGTGCCAGCAGTGAATCCGGCCCGATCGGGAACACCATATATTTT.

The chain recombines TRBV5-1 with TRBJ2-5, with D possibly TRBD2 on 5 matching bases. The V end was cut by 3 bases, the J end by 5 bases, with 14 bases between. The germline CDR1 and CDR2 sequences are SGHRS and YFSETQ. This CDR3 is 14 amino acids long. The CDR3 region is CASSSITERETQYF. The CDR3 DNA sequence: TGCGCCAGCAGCTCTATAACAGAGCGGGAGACCCAGTACTTC.

V is TRBV4-1 and J is TRBJ2-1, with 8 bases that match TRBD2. V lost 0 bases and J lost 4; bases outside the gene matches: 8. Per germline, CDR1 MGHRA and CDR2 YSYEKL. The CDR3 covers 17 residues. CDR3 nucleotide sequence: TGCGCCAGCAGCCAAGATTGGCGGGGGGACTTATACAATGAGCAGTTCTTC. This sequence encodes CASSQDWRGDLYNEQFF.

The chain combines TRBV2 with TRBJ1-1; 7 bases match TRBD1. Germline V gene lookup returns CDR1 SNHLY and CDR2 FYNNEI. The CDR3 contains 14 residues. Trimming took 6 bases from V and 3 from J; bases not matched to a gene: 7. CDR3: CASRSRQGYTEAFF. DNA for the CDR3: TGTGCCAGCAGAAGCCGACAGGGATACACTGAAGCTTTCTTT.

The chain uses TRBV12-3 or TRBV12-4 and TRBJ2-3, with TRBD2 identical over 13 bases. The J segment lost 5 bases and the V segment lost 11 bases, leaving 4 bases of the junction unmatched. The CDR3 is 13 amino acids. CDR3 residues: CAGRLAGGDTQYF. DNA of the CDR3: TGTGCCGGAAGACTAGCGGGGGGAGATACGCAGTATTTT.

The chain has TRBV18 and TRBJ2-3; D unresolved. Looked up from germline, CDR1 is KGHSH and CDR2 is LQKENI. The CDR3 has 14 amino acids. With 0 bases removed from V and 3 bases from J, the gap between germline ends came to 7 bases. CDR3 bases: TGTGCCAGCTCACCACCCGAGCGAACAGATACGCAGTATTTT. Amino acids: CASSPPERTDTQYF.

About this clone: Other nucleotide sequences from this sample produce the same CDR3. The chain uses TRBV19 and TRBJ1-5; a possible D gene is TRBD1 (5 bases). V lost 0 bases and J 2 bases, leaving 11 bases between the germline ends. The CDR3 has 16 amino acids. Germline V gene sequence: CDR1 LNHDA, CDR2 SQIVND (reference sequence). The CDR3 DNA sequence: TGTGCCAGTAGTATAGATGGAGGCAGGGGCAATCAGCCCCAGCATTTT. Translation: CASSIDGGRGNQPQHF.

The chain carries TRBV18 and TRBJ2-2; TRBD1 is a possible D gene (6 bases). There are 15 residues in the CDR3. With 8 bases removed from V and 0 bases from J, the gap between germline ends came to 13 bases. Germline lookup yields CDR1 KGHSH and CDR2 LQKENI. CDR3 protein: CASGRQAANTGELFF. The CDR3 DNA reads as TGTGCCAGCGGAAGACAGGCTGCGAACACCGGGGAGCTGTTTTTT. The full variable domain, its missing parts supplied by reference TRBV18 and TRBJ2-2, is NAGVMQNPRHLVRRRGQEARLRCSPMKGHSHVYWYRQLPEEGLKFMVYLQKENIIDESGMPKERFSAEFPKEGPSILRIQQVVRGDSAAYFCASGRQAANTGELFFGEGSRLTVL.

V is TRBV9 and J is TRBJ2-5; D may be TRBD1 (6 bases). The length of the CDR3 is 14 residues. The germline V and J ends were trimmed by 2 bases and 3 bases, with 11 bases remaining between them. Germline lookup yields CDR1 SGDLS and CDR2 YYNGEE. CDR3 in DNA: TGTGCCAGCAGCGTTTCGACAGGCGAAGAGACCCAGTACTTC. Protein product: CASSVSTGEETQYF.

The CDR3 is CASSLSGGSYEQYV. The CDR3 DNA sequence: TGTGCCAGCAGCTTGAGTGGAGGGTCCTACGAGCAGTACGTC. The gene calls are TRBV5-5 and TRBJ2-7; a weak D match, TRBD2 (6 bases). CDR3 length: 14 amino acids. Germline CDR1 reads SGHKS; CDR2 reads YYEKEE (reference sequence). V was pared by 1 base and J by 1 base, with 9 bases between.

V and J are TRBV7-8 and TRBJ2-1; 10 bases agree with TRBD2. The V segment lost 4 bases and the J segment 0 bases; nucleotides outside the gene matches: 15. Germline CDR1 SGHVS, CDR2 FQNEAQ. The CDR3 has 20 residues. CDR3 region: CASSSPLASGGPSSYNEQFF. The CDR3, as DNA: TGTGCCAGCAGCTCCCCGTTGGCTAGCGGGGGACCTAGCTCCTACAATGAGCAGTTCTTC.

This clone was found once. This sequence joins TRBV6-4 and TRBJ2-1; 11 nucleotides align to TRBD1. V dropped 4 bases and J dropped 10; count of bases not matched to a gene: 9. The germline V gene encodes CDR1 MRHNA and CDR2 SNTAGT. The CDR3 is 15 residues long. CDR3 nucleotide sequence: TGTGCCAGCAGTGGTCGGACAGGGGGCTTTGGAGAGCAGTTCTTC. Its translation is CASSGRTGGFGEQFF.